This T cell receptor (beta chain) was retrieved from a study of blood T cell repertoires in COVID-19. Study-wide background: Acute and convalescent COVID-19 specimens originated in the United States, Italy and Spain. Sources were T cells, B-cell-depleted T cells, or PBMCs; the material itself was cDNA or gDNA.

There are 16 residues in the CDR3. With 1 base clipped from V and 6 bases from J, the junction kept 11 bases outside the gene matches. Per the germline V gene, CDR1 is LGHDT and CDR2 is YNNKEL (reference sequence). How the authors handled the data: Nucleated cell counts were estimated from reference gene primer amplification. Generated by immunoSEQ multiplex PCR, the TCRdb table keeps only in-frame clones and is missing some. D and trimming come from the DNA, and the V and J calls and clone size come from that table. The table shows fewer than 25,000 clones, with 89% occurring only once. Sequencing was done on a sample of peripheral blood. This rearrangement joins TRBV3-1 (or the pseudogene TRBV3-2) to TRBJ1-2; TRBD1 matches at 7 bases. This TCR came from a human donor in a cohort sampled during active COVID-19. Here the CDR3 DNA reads TGTGCCAGCAGCCAAGTGGACGGGACAGTGTCTCATGGCTACACCTTC. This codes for CASSQVDGTVSHGYTF.